Below, 17 T cell receptor beta chains from the same sample are listed, as sequenced in a study of blood T cells in healthy people across ages. Using a J-beta primer mix together with a sample-barcoded 5' primer, a second PCR was run for roughly 7 to 11 cycles. TCRdb ran MiXCR on the 5' RACE reads and lists one entry per CDR3 protein. The sample holds approximately 760,000 distinct CDR3 sequences, 20% to 25% seen once. Another study also made use of these data, one on T cells of mothers and their children.

The sample taken for sequencing was blood. The source of these receptors is a boy under 18 in good health.

This clonotype was detected only a few times. CDR3 residues: CSVGTSGSKGTYEQYF. The CDR3 bases are TGCAGCGTTGGGACTAGCGGGAGTAAGGGGACCTACGAGCAGTACTTC. V is TRBV29-1 and J is TRBJ2-7, with 13 bases aligning to TRBD2. The CDR3 sequence is 16 residues long. Trimming cost V 4 bases and J 2 bases; bases outside gene matches: 8. The germline gives CDR1 SQVTM, CDR2 ANQGSEA.

V and J are TRBV11-2 and TRBJ2-5; D assignment may be TRBD1 or TRBD2 (5 bases each). With the DNA end fitting TRBJ2-1 better, the J assignment may be wrong. This CDR3 is built from 8 residues. Germline CDR1 is SGHAT and CDR2 is FQNNGV. The CDR3 region is CASGGQFF. The CDR3 region has the DNA TGTGCCAGTGGGGGGCAGTTCTTC.

This rearrangement joins TRBV5-1 to TRBJ2-5, with TRBD1 as a possible D gene (6 bases). Germline CDR1 is SGHRS and CDR2 is YFSETQ. The CDR3 consists of 14 residues. V was shortened by 6 bases and J by 4 bases, with 16 bases between the two germline ends. The CDR3 DNA follows: TGCGCCAGCACCCCCCTGGACAGCCGAGAGACCCAGTACTTC. This codes for CASTPLDSRETQYF.

The rearrangement uses TRBV27 and TRBJ1-1; tentative D call: TRBD1 (5 bases). Deletions cut 0 bases from V and 4 bases from J, with 15 bases between. This CDR3 has 16 residues. Germline V CDR1 and CDR2: MNHEY, SMNVEV (reference sequence). CDR3 in amino acids: CASSLSRRGLGTEAFF. The CDR3 DNA is TGTGCCAGCAGTTTATCTCGGCGGGGCTTAGGCACTGAAGCTTTCTTT.

This clonotype was observed many times. V and J are TRBV4-2 and TRBJ2-1; 9 nucleotides agree with TRBD2. V was pared by 3 bases and J by 2 bases, with 8 bases of the junction left unmatched. Germline V gene data show CDR1 as LGHNA and CDR2 as YNFKEQ. CDR3 length: 17 amino acids. CDR3 nucleotides: TGTGCCAGCAGCCACGATTGGAGCGGGGGGCCCTACAATGAGCAGTTCTTC. It yields the protein CASSHDWSGGPYNEQFF.

This clonotype was seen more than once but under ten times. This chain joins TRBV7-9 and TRBJ2-1, with TRBD2 identical over 7 bases. Per germline, CDR1 SEHNR and CDR2 FQNEAQ (reference sequence). This CDR3 comprises 16 residues. The V and J ends lost 5 bases and 4 bases, in that order; junction bases with no gene match: 11. For the CDR3, the DNA is TGTGCCAGCAGCCCTCGGGGGTCTAGCGGATACAATGAGCAGTTCTTC. Its translation: CASSPRGSSGYNEQFF.

The chain uses TRBV7-2 and TRBJ2-7; 11 bases fit TRBD2. The CDR3 covers 16 residues. The ends lost 6 bases at V and 3 bases at J; junction bases unmatched: 10. Germline V CDR1 and CDR2: SGHTA, FQGNSA. The CDR3 loop reads CASRRLAGGTNYEQYF. The CDR3 coding sequence is TGTGCCAGCAGACGCCTAGCGGGAGGCACTAACTACGAGCAGTACTTC. Full variable domain (missing parts from reference TRBV7-2 and TRBJ2-7): GAGVSQSPSNKVTEKGKDVELRCDPISGHTALYWYRQSLGQGLEFLIYFQGNSAPDKSGLPSDRFSAERTGGSVSTLTIQRTQQEDSAVYLCASRRLAGGTNYEQYFGPGTRLTVT.

This clonotype has just a few counts. The V gene is TRBV7-2, the J gene TRBJ1-5, with D unresolved. The CDR3 runs 15 residues. Deletions cut 7 bases from V and 2 bases from J, with 15 bases between. Per the germline V gene, CDR1 is SGHTA and CDR2 is FQGNSA. Here the CDR3 reads CASTLTRGGNQPQHF. CDR3 bases: TGTGCCAGCACCCTGACCCGGGGAGGCAATCAGCCCCAGCATTTT.

V gene TRBV7-2 combines with J gene TRBJ2-4; TRBD2 agrees at 8 bases. Germline CDR1 and CDR2: SGHTA and FQGNSA. V shed 1 base, J shed 7 bases, and the junction held 9 bases outside the gene matches. The CDR3 contains 16 residues. CDR3 loop: CASSLGPGLGFNIQYF. The CDR3 DNA sequence: TGTGCCAGCAGCTTAGGCCCGGGACTAGGATTTAACATTCAGTACTTC.

This clonotype was detected a few times. The rearrangement uses TRBV29-1 and TRBJ2-7; 14 bases map to TRBD2. The CDR3 is made up of 17 amino acids. V lost 1 base, J lost 4 bases, and 9 bases stayed unmatched. CDR1 SQVTM and CDR2 ANQGSEA come from the germline V gene. In nucleotides, the CDR3 is TGCAGCGTTGAAGGCGGACTAGCGGGAGGAAACCTATACGAGCAGTACTTC. Protein: CSVEGGLAGGNLYEQYF.

V usage is TRBV7-9 and J usage is TRBJ2-5, with D perhaps given as TRBD1 or TRBD2 (5 bases each). Germline loops: CDR1 SEHNR, CDR2 FQNEAQ (reference sequence). The CDR3 is 15 residues long. Trimming took 1 base from V and 3 from J, leaving 12 bases between them. CDR3 DNA sequence: TGTGCCAGCAGCTTAGTTCGAGGGGTCGAAGAGACCCAGTACTTC. Amino acids: CASSLVRGVEETQYF.

This clonotype was detected only a few times. The V gene is TRBV7-2, the J gene TRBJ2-1; TRBD2 matches 10 bases. The length of the CDR3 is 14 residues. Per germline, CDR1 SGHTA and CDR2 FQGNSA. Trimming removed 4 bases from V and 4 bases from J; junction bases left unmatched: 1. The chain's CDR3 is CASSSTSGYNEQFF. The CDR3, as DNA: TGTGCCAGCAGCTCGACTAGCGGGTACAATGAGCAGTTCTTC.

The rearrangement uses TRBV6-5 and TRBJ2-5, with D uncertain. V lost 0 bases and J 5 bases, leaving 7 bases between the germline ends. The length of the CDR3 is 13 residues. Looked up from germline, CDR1 is MNHEY and CDR2 is SVGAGI. The CDR3 DNA sequence: TGTGCCAGCAGTTACTCACCATTGGAGACCCAGTACTTC. Encoded protein: CASSYSPLETQYF.

This clonotype was recorded a few times. The chain uses TRBV7-9 and TRBJ1-3; D gene ambiguous. The CDR3 has 15 amino acids. Trimming stripped 3 bases from V and 0 bases from J, with 9 bases between. Germline values: CDR1 SEHNR, CDR2 FQNEAQ (reference sequence). CDR3 nucleotides: TGTGCCAGCAGCTTGGAGAGACTCTCTGGAAACACCATATATTTT. Translation gives CASSLERLSGNTIYF.

The sample holds a few counts of this clonotype. The chain recombines TRBV7-9 with TRBJ2-7; D uncertain. The CDR3 contains 14 residues. The V and J ends lost 1 base and 6 bases respectively, with 13 bases between them. CDR1 and CDR2 (germline): SEHNR, FQNEAQ (reference sequence). In DNA form, the CDR3 reads TGTGCCAGCAGCTTAGTAGATAATTGGAGCGAGCAGTACTTC. It translates to CASSLVDNWSEQYF.

Notes on this clonotype: One end of the junction does not line up with germline, which may come from a read error. The V call is TRBV6-2 or TRBV6-3, the J call TRBJ2-5; TRBD1 aligns across 8 bases. The CDR3 extends over 15 amino acids. In germline, CDR1 is MNHEY, CDR2 SVGEGT. The CDR3 DNA sequence: TGTGCCAACAGTTCCGGACAGGGAAGGTCGGAGACCCAGTACTTC. Protein sequence: CANSSGQGRSETQYF.

This clonotype was seen many times. The chain has TRBV18 and TRBJ2-5; no reliable D call. V lost 0 bases, J lost 4 bases, and 3 bases lay in between. The CDR3 length is 12 residues. The germline V gene encodes CDR1 KGHSH and CDR2 LQKENI. The DNA for the CDR3 is TGTGCCAGCTCACCACCGGGAGAGACCCAGTACTTC. Its translation is CASSPPGETQYF.